This T cell receptor beta chain came from a study of blood T cell repertoires in COVID-19. Study-wide background: Some COVID-19 samples were acute and others convalescent; all came from the United States, Italy and Spain. T cells, B-cell-depleted T cells, or PBMCs supplied cDNA or gDNA.

Authors' methods: How many nucleated cells were present was estimated from reference gene primer amplification. Produced via immunoSEQ multiplex PCR; TCRdb's table is partial and in-frame only. Clone size and the V and J calls come from that table; the DNA yielded D and trimming. The sample comprises just under 150,000 clones, 70% to 90% of which are singletons, and more than 2% rests with the top ten. Sequencing was done on a sample of peripheral blood. The origin of this receptor is a human donor with acute or convalescent COVID-19. The donor label of this sample is uncertain.

CDR3 in amino acids: CAWSVLREQFF. The CDR3 nucleotides read TGTGCCTGGAGTGTACTGCGGGAGCAGTTCTTC. J is TRBJ2-1 and V is TRBV30, with D unclear. This CDR3 contains 11 residues. Trimming removed 0 bases from V and 10 bases from J, with 7 bases in between. Germline lookup yields CDR1 GTSNPN and CDR2 SVGIG (reference sequence).